This is a list of T cell receptor beta chains from one sample in a study of blood T cell repertoires in COVID-19. Here immunoSEQ multiplex PCR was the method, and the copy in TCRdb shows in-frame clones only, minus some. Among approximately 270,000 clones listed, approximately 85% were seen once. The sequencing sample was made of peripheral blood. The receptors come from a human donor with COVID-19, enrolled during active disease. The donor label of this sample is uncertain. Both conserved end residues are trimmed from each CDR3. A D gene is named only where the DNA matches it firmly.

>13|TRBD1|TRBV10-3
AIRGTVDMGGELF
>13|-|TRBV3-1/TRBV3-2
ASSQYQGRNQPQH
>12|-|TRBV19
ASSFQGLIGTQH
>12|-|TRBV27
ASSFGSGDQPQH
>11|-|TRBV9
ASSPPPGNTIY
>14|TRBD2|TRBV19
ASSRTSATPAGELF
>14|-|TRBV4-1
ASSQDHGVGNTEAF
>11|TRBD1|TRBV3-1/TRBV3-2
ASRRQGGTEAF
>15|TRBD1|TRBV5-6
ASSSGTGETGNSPLH
>12|-|TRBV29-1
SVDRAGGRETQY
>14|-|TRBV28
ASRSPRDSSSYEQY
>14|TRBD2|TRBV19
ASRDSGRAPWETQY
>12|TRBD1|TRBV5-5
ASSFGTGGYEQY
>14|-|TRBV9
ASSAWGELNTGELF
>13|TRBD1|TRBV6-5
ASSYVGQGYEKLF
>12|-|TRBV5-4
ASSLSGGARGYT
>11|-|TRBV29-1
SVTTQGDTEAF
>12|TRBD1|TRBV18
ASSLGQGRNTQY
>14|TRBD1|TRBV4-2
ASSQDLGQGVYGYT
>12|-|TRBV24-1
ATSDASPNEKLF
>13|-|TRBV27
ASALYRGFNQPQH
>13|-|TRBV15
ATSRDTSGSRVYT
>18|TRBD2|TRBV4-3
ASSQDWTSGSYSSYNEQF
>12|-|TRBV5-4
ASSLRGVAHGYT
>15|-|TRBV28
ASSLSRWGRRGNEQF
>14|TRBD1|TRBV19
ASSTMTGSSNQPQH
>15|TRBD2|TRBV7-3
ASSPSPSGRASTTQY
>12|TRBD1|TRBV11-3
ASSLDRGTGELF
>17|TRBD1|TRBV28
ASSEPDRAGAVGNTEAF
>13|-|TRBV9
ASSVDFGLLTEQY
>13|TRBD1|TRBV19
ASWGQGARNTEAF
>12|-|TRBV7-2
ASSAPGTIYGYT
>13|-|TRBV5-4
ASSTRQEANYGYT
>12|-|TRBV6-5
ASSNTPEGYGYT
>16|-|TRBV7-2
ASSWRVGGVGSTDTQY
>14|-|TRBV10-3
AISEGGPSFNYGYT
>11|-|TRBV5-1
ASSLALDSEQY
>11|TRBD1|TRBV10-3
AITDDRDGGYT
>12|TRBD1|TRBV7-9
ASSILGQGRGQY
>11|-|TRBV29-1
SVRGAPEGEQF